This T cell receptor beta chain derives from a study of blood T cells in healthy people across ages. Primers used in a second PCR of about 7 to 12 cycles were a sample-barcoded 5' primer and a J-beta primer mix. Each cDNA was tagged by a template-switch adaptor containing 12 random nucleotides. From the 5' RACE reads, TCRdb called clonotypes with MiXCR, one entry per CDR3 protein. The sample comprises approximately 780,000 distinct CDR3 sequences, 25% to 30% of which are singletons, and around 3% rests with the top ten. The CDR3 covers 14 residues. V lost 7 bases and J lost 2, with 13 bases in between. From germline, CDR1 is ENHRY and CDR2 SYGVKD. This clonotype was picked up a small number of times. The same specimen was also included in a second study, on T cells of mothers and their children. Per that paper: A few healthy Caucasian mothers gave samples, and so did their six children. Every microgram of extracted RNA entered cDNA synthesis, approximately 1.5 ug per 15 ul.

This TCR came from a boy aged 5-17 years in good health. Sequenced material: blood. This chain uses TRBV10-3 with TRBJ2-3; tentatively, D is TRBD2 (5 bases). DNA of the CDR3: TGTGCCATCAAAACAGCGGCAAACACAGATACGCAGTATTTT. Protein sequence: CAIKTAANTDTQYF.